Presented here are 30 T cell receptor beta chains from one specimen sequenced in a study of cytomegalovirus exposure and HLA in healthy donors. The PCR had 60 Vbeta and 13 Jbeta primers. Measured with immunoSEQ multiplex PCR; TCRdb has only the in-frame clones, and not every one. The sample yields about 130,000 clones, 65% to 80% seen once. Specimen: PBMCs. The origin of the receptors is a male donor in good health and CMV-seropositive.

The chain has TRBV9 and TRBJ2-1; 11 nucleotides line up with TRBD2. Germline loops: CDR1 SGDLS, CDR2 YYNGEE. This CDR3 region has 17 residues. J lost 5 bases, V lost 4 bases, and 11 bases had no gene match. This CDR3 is CASSPPGGTSGHNEQFF. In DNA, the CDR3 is TGTGCCAGCAGCCCGCCAGGAGGGACTAGCGGACACAATGAGCAGTTCTTC.

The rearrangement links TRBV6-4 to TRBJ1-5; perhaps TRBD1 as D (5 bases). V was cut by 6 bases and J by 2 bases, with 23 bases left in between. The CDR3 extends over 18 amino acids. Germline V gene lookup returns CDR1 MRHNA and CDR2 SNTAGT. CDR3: CASRTPAGEGAGNQPQHF. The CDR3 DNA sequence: TGTGCCAGCAGAACCCCTGCGGGGGAGGGTGCGGGCAATCAGCCCCAGCATTTT.

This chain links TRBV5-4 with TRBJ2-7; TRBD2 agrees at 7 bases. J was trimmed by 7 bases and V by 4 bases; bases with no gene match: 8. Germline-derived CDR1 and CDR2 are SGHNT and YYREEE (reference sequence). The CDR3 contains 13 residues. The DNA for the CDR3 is TGTGCCAGCAGCGGGACTATGGGGTGGGAGCAGTACTTC. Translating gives CASSGTMGWEQYF.

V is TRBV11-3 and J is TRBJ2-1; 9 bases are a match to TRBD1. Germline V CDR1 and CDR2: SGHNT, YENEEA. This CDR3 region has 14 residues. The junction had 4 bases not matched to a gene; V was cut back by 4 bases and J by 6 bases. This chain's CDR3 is CASSSGTGRNEQFF. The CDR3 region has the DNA TGTGCCAGCAGCTCCGGGACAGGGCGCAATGAGCAGTTCTTC.

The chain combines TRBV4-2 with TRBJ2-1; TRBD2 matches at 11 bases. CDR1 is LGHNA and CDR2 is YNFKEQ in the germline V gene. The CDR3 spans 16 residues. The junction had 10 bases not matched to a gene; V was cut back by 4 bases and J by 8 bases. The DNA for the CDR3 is TGTGCCAGCAGCCGGGAACTAGCGGGAGTTTTCGATGAGCAGTTCTTC. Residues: CASSRELAGVFDEQFF.

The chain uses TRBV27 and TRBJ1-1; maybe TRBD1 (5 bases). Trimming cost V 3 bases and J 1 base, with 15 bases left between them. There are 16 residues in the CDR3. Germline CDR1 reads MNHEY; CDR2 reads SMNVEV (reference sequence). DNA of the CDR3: TGTGCCAGCAGTTTGGGGGGGGTAGGAGAGAACACTGAAGCTTTCTTT. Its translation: CASSLGGVGENTEAFF.

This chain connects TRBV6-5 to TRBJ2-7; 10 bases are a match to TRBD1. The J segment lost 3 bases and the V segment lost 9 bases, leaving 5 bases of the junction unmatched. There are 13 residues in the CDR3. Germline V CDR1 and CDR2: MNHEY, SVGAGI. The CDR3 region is CASGTGDSYEQYF. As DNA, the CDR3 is TGTGCCAGTGGGACAGGGGATAGCTACGAGCAGTACTTC.

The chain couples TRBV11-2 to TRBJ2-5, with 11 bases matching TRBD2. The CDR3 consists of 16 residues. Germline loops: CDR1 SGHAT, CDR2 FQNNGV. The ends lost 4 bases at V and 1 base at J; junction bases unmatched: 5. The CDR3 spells CASSSPGLAVQETQYF. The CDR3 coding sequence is TGTGCCAGCAGCTCCCCGGGACTAGCGGTCCAAGAGACCCAGTACTTC.

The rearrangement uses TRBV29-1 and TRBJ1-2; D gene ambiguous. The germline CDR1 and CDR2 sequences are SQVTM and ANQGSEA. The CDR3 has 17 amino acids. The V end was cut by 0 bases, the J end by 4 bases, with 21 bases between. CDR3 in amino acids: CSVEDRLVGVRTYGYTF. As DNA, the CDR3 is TGCAGCGTTGAAGATCGTCTCGTCGGGGTGAGGACCTATGGCTACACCTTC.

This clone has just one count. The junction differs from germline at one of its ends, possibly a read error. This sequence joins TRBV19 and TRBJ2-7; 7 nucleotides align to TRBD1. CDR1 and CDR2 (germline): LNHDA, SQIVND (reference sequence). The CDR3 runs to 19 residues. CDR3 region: CASSSWDSSAGQISHEQYF. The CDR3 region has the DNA TGTGCCAGTAGTTCTTGGGACAGCTCGGCGGGCCAGATCTCCCACGAGCAGTACTTC.

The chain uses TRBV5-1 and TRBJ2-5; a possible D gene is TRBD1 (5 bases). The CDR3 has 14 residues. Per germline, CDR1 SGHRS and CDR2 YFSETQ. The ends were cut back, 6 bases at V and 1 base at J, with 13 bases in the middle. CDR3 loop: CASTSGAGQETQYF. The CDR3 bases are TGCGCCAGCACAAGTGGGGCCGGCCAAGAGACCCAGTACTTC.

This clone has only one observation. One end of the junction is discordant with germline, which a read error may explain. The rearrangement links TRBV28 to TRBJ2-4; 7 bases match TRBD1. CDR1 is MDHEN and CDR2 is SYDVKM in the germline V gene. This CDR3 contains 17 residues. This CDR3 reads CASSLPPFEGAKNSQYF. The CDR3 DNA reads TGTGCCAGCAGTTTACCCCCATTTGAGGGGGCCAAAAACAGTCAGTACTTC.

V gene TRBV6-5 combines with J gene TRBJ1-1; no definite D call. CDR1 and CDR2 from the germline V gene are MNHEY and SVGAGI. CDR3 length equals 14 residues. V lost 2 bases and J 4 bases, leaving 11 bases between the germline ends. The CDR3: CASSYEGGRTEAFF. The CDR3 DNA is TGTGCCAGCAGTTACGAGGGAGGGCGCACTGAAGCTTTCTTT.

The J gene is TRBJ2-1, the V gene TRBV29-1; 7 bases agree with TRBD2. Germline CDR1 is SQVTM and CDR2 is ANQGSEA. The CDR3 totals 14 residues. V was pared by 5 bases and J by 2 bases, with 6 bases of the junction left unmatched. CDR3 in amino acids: CSVFTGTTYNEQFF. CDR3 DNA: TGCAGCGTTTTTACGGGGACTACCTACAATGAGCAGTTCTTC.

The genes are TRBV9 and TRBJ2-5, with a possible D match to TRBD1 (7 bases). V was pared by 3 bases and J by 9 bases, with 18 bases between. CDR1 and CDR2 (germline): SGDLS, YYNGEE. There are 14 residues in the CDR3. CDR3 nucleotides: TGTGCCAGCAGCGCCTGGGGTCAGGGGGAGGCCCAGTACTTC. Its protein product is CASSAWGQGEAQYF. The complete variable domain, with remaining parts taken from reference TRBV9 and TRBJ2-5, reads DSGVTQTPKHLITATGQRVTLRCSPRSGDLSVYWYQQSLDQGLQFLIQYYNGEERAKGNILERFSAQQFPDLHSELNLSSLELGDSALYFCASSAWGQGEAQYFGPGTRLLVL.

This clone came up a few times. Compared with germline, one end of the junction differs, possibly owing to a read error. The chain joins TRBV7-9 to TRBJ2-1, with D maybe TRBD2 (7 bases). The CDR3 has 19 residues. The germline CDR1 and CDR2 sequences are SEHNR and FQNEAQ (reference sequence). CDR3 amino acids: CSSSSHLPMRGGINNEQFF. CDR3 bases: TGTTCCAGCAGCTCTCACCTTCCGATGAGGGGGGGGATCAACAATGAGCAGTTCTTC.

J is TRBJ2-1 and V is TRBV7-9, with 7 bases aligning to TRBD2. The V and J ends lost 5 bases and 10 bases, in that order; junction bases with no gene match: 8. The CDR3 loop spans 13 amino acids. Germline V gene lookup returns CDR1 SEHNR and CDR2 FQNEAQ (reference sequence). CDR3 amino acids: CASSPPLAVEQFF. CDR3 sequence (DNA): TGTGCCAGCAGCCCGCCCCTAGCGGTGGAGCAGTTCTTC.

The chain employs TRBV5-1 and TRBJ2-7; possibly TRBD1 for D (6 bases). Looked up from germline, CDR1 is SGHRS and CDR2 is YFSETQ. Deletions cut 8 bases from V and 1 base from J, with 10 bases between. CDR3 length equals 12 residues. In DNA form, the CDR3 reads TGCGCCAGTTTACAGGGTTCCTACGAGCAGTACTTC. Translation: CASLQGSYEQYF.

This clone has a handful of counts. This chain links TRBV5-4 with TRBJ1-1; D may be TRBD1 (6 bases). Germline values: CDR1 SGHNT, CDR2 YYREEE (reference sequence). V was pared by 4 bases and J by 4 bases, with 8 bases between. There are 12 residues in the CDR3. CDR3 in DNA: TGTGCCAGCAGCGGCAGGGGCACTGAAGCTTTCTTT. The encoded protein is CASSGRGTEAFF.

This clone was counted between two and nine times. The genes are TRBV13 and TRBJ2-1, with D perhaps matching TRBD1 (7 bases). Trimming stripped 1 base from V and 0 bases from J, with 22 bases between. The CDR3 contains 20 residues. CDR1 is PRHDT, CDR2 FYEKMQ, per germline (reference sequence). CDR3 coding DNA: TGTGCCAGCAGCTTAGTCCCGGGCAGGGGGTTCGGGAGCTCCTACAATGAGCAGTTCTTC. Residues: CASSLVPGRGFGSSYNEQFF.

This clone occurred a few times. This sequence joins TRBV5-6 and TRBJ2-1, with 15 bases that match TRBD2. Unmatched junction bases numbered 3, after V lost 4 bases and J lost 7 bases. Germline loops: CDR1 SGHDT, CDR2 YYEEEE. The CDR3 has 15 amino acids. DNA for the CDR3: TGTGCCAGCAGCAGTGGACTAGCGGGGGGGAATGAGCAGTTCTTC. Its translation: CASSSGLAGGNEQFF.

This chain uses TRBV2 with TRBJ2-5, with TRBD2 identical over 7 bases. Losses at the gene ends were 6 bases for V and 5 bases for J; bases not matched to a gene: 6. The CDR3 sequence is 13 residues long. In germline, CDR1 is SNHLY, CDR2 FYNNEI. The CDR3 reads CASSGLELETQYF. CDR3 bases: TGTGCCAGCAGCGGACTAGAGCTGGAGACCCAGTACTTC.

CDR3 DNA sequence: TGTGCCAGCAGCTTAGACAAGAGACAGGGGAATGAAGCTTTCTTT. Protein: CASSLDKRQGNEAFF. V gene TRBV7-2 combines with J gene TRBJ1-1, with 8 bases fitting TRBD1. The V and J ends lost 1 base and 7 bases, in that order; junction bases with no gene match: 8. Germline lookup yields CDR1 SGHTA and CDR2 FQGNSA. CDR3 length equals 15 residues.

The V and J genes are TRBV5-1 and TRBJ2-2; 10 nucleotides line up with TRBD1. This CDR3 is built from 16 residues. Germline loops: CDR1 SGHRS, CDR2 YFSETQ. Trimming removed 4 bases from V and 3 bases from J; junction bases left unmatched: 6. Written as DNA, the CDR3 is TGCGCCAGCAGCATCCGGGACAGGGGTCACACCGGGGAGCTGTTTTTT. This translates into CASSIRDRGHTGELFF.

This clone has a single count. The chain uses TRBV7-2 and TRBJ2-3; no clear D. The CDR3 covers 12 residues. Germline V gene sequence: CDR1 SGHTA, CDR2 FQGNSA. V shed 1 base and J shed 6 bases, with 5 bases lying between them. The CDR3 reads CASSLVRDTQYF. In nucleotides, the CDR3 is TGTGCCAGCAGCTTAGTCAGGGATACGCAGTATTTT.

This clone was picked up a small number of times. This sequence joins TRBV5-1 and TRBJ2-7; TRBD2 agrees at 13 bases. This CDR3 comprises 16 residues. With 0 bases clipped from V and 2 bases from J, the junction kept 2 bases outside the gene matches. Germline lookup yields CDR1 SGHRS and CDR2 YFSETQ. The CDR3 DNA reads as TGCGCCAGCAGCTTGGGACTAGCGGGAGGCCCCTACGAGCAGTACTTC. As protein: CASSLGLAGGPYEQYF. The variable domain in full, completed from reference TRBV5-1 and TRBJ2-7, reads KAGVTQTPRYLIKTRGQQVTLSCSPISGHRSVSWYQQTPGQGLQFLFEYFSETQRNKGNFPGRFSGRQFSNSRSEMNVSTLELGDSALYLCASSLGLAGGPYEQYFGPGTRLTVT.

The CDR3 region is CASSHKQGAVLSGANVLTF. CDR3 nucleotide sequence: TGCGCCAGCAGCCATAAACAGGGGGCGGTTCTCTCTGGGGCCAACGTCCTGACTTTC. V is TRBV5-1 and J is TRBJ2-6, with TRBD1 matching 9 bases. The CDR3 is 19 residues long. Germline V CDR1 and CDR2: SGHRS, YFSETQ. The V gene end was trimmed by 4 bases and the J gene end by 0 bases; junction bases not matched to a gene: 11.

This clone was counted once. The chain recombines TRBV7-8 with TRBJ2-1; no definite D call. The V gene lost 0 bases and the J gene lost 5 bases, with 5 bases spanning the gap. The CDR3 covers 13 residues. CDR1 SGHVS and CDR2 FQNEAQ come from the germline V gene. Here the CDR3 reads CASSLARNNEQFF. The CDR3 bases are TGTGCCAGCAGCTTAGCCAGAAACAATGAGCAGTTCTTC. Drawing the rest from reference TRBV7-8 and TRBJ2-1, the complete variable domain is GAGVSQSPRYKVAKRGQDVALRCDPISGHVSLFWYQQALGQGPEFLTYFQNEAQLDKSGLPSDRFFAERPEGSVSTLKIQRTQQEDSAVYLCASSLARNNEQFFGPGTRLTVL.

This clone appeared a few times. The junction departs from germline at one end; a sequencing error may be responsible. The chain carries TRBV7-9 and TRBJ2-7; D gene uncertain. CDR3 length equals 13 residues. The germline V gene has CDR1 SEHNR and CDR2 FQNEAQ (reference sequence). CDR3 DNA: TGTTCCAGCACCTTGAGTCCGGCCTACGAGCAGTACTTC. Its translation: CSSTLSPAYEQYF.

CDR3 bases: TGTGCCAGCAGCCAACTGACAGCTAGCACAGATACGCAGTATTTT. Translating gives CASSQLTASTDTQYF. The chain combines TRBV4-2 with TRBJ2-3, with D tentatively TRBD1 (5 bases). The CDR3 length is 15 residues. CDR1 and CDR2 (germline): LGHNA, YNFKEQ. The germline V and J ends were trimmed by 2 bases and 0 bases, with 9 bases remaining between them.